Listed below are T cell receptor beta chains from one sample, sequenced in a study of PD-1 blockade in classical Hodgkin lymphoma. The repertoire was sequenced with immunoSEQ multiplex PCR; TCRdb's copy has only in-frame clones and lacks some. Altogether about 150,000 clones are present, around 84% being singletons, with the ten largest covering roughly 9.8%. Here the sequenced sample was peripheral blood mononuclear cells (PBMCs), taken before the second cycle of nivolumab. The receptor source for this set is a human donor with classical Hodgkin lymphoma. Both conserved end residues are part of each CDR3. Fields, in order: clone size, J gene, V gene, CDR3 protein. Clone sizes are given selectively: once, few, many, or a class where the clone is expanded.

>.|TRBJ2-2|TRBV7-9
CASREASTGTGELFF
>.|TRBJ1-4|TRBV5-8
CASSLGQGDNEKLFF
>few|TRBJ1-2|TRBV5-1
CASSSGTGGGGYTF
>.|TRBJ1-1|TRBV29-1
CSARKGLWDTEAFF
>.|TRBJ1-2|TRBV7-2
CASSLIRDQSGYTF
>.|TRBJ2-7|TRBV2
CASSALSALITSEQYF
>.|TRBJ1-2|TRBV7-9
CASSRTGGAVYYGYTF
>.|TRBJ1-2|TRBV19
CASSMGTGTNGYTF
>.|TRBJ1-4|TRBV7-9
CASSLYDAGEELFF
>.|TRBJ2-2|TRBV4-3
CASSQLASGSARSTGELFF
>.|TRBJ1-4|TRBV19
CATTDRQLGNEKLFF
>.|TRBJ1-1|TRBV7-3
CASSAYGGRDTEAFF